The clone carrying this T cell receptor (beta chain) came up once. This specimen belongs to a study of shared clonotypes between healthy human individuals. The method was immunoSEQ multiplex PCR; TCRdb's version includes in-frame clones alone and lacks a portion of them. Of hundreds of thousands of clones detected, 72% appear once; the ten largest clones hold 1.8%. Looked up from germline, CDR1 is SGHAT and CDR2 is FQNNGV. This CDR3 has 15 residues. V lost 7 bases and J 7 bases, leaving 17 bases between the germline ends. The gene calls are TRBV11-2 and TRBJ1-6; weak D call: TRBD1 (6 bases). The sequencing input was memory CD4+ T cells sorted from blood. Subset denoted: CD45RA-negative fraction. The TCR was taken from a woman aged 30 to 39 in good health. The CDR3 sequence: CASTMGGERNSPLHF. CDR3 nucleotides: TGTGCCAGCACCATGGGGGGCGAACGGAATTCACCCCTCCACTTT.